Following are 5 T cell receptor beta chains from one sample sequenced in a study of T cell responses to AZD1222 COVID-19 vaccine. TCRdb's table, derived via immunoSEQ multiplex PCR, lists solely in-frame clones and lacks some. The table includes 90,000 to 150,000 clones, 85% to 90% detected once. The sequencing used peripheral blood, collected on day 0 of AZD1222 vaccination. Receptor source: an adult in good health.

This CDR3 is CASSQVVFNAAPYGYTF. The CDR3 bases are TGTGCCAGCAGCCAAGTAGTTTTTAATGCGGCGCCCTATGGCTACACCTTC. The chain combines TRBV4-2 with TRBJ1-2; D is unclear. Germline CDR1 and CDR2: LGHNA and YNFKEQ. V lost 1 base and J 4 bases, leaving 19 bases between the germline ends. The CDR3 runs 17 residues.

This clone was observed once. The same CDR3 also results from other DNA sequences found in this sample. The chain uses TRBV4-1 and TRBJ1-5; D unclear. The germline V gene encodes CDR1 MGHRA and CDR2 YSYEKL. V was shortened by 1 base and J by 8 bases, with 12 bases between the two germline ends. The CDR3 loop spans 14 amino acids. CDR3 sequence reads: CASSQVAGGKPQHF. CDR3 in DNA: TGCGCCAGCAGCCAAGTTGCCGGAGGGAAGCCCCAGCATTTT.

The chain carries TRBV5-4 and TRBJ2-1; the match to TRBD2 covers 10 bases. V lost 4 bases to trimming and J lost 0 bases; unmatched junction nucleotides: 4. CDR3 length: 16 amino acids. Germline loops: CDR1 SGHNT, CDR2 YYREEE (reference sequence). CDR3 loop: CASSASSGSSYNEQFF. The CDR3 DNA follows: TGTGCCAGCAGCGCGTCTAGCGGGAGCTCCTACAATGAGCAGTTCTTC.

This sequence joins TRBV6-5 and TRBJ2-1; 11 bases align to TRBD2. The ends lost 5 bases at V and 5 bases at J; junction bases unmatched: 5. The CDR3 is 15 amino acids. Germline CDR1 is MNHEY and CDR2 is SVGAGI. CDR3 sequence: CASSRPGLADNEQFF. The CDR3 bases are TGTGCCAGCAGTAGACCGGGACTAGCGGACAATGAGCAGTTCTTC.

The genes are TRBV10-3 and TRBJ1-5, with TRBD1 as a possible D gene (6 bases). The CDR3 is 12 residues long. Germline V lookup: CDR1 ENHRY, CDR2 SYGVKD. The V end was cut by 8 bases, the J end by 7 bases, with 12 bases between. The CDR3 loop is CAIAGVGQPQHF. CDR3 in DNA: TGTGCCATCGCAGGGGTTGGGCAGCCCCAGCATTTT.